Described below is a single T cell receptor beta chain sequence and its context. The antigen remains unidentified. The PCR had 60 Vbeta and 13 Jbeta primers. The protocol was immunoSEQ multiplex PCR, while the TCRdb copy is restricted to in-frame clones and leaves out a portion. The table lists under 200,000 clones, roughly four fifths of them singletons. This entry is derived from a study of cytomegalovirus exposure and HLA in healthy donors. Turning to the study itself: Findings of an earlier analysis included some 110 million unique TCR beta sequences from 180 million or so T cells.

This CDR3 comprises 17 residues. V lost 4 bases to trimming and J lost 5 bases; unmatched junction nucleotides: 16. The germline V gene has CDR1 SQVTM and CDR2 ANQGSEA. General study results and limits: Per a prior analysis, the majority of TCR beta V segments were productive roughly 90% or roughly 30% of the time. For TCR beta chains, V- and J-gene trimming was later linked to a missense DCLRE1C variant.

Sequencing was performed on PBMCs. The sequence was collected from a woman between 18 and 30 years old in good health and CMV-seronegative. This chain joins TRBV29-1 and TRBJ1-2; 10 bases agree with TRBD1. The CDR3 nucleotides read TGCAGCGTTGGATTGGGGTCGACAGGGGGCCAATCATATGGCTACACCTTC. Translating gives CSVGLGSTGGQSYGYTF.